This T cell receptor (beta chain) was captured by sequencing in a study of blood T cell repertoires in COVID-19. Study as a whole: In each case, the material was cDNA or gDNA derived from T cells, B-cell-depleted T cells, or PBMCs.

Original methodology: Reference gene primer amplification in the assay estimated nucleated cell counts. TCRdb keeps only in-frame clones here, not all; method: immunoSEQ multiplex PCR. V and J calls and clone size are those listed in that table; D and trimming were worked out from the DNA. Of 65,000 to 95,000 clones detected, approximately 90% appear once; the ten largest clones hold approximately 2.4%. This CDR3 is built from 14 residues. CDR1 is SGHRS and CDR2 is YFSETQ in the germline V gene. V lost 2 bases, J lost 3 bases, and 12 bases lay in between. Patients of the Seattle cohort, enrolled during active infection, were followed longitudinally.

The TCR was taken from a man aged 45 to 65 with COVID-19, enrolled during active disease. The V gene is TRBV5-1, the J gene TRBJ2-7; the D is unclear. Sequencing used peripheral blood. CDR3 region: CASSFAHQIYEQYV. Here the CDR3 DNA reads TGCGCCAGCAGCTTTGCCCACCAGATCTACGAGCAGTACGTC.